The 9 T cell receptor beta chains in this list originate from one sample, sequenced in a study of OX40 agonist ivuxolimab in advanced cancers. TCRdb's table, derived via immunoSEQ multiplex PCR, lists solely in-frame clones and lacks some. The sample has about 60,000 clones; around 93% are singletons. This specimen consisted of CD4+ or CD8+ T cells sorted from blood, obtained in a trial of the OX40 agonist ivuxolimab. These receptors were taken from an adult with an advanced solid tumor such as melanoma, head and neck, liver or kidney cancer.

The chain combines TRBV19 with TRBJ2-3; no definite D call. V was pared by 4 bases and J by 6 bases, with 20 bases between. CDR3 length: 16 residues. Germline values: CDR1 LNHDA, CDR2 SQIVND (reference sequence). The CDR3 loop reads CASSSTQLGRMDTQYF. The CDR3, as DNA: TGTGCCAGTAGTAGTACACAGCTCGGGCGAATGGATACGCAGTATTTT. The entire variable domain, with the rest obtained from reference TRBV19 and TRBJ2-3, is as follows: DGGITQSPKYLFRKEGQNVTLSCEQNLNHDAMYWYRQDPGQGLRLIYYSQIVNDFQKGDIAEGYSVSREKKESFPLTVTSAQKNPTAFYLCASSSTQLGRMDTQYFGPGTRLTVL.

The rearrangement links TRBV9 to TRBJ1-4; no definite D call. The germline gives CDR1 SGDLS, CDR2 YYNGEE. This CDR3 is 17 amino acids long. The germline V and J ends were trimmed by 0 bases and 0 bases, with 12 bases remaining between them. The CDR3, as DNA: TGTGCCAGCAGCGTAGGGCCAGAGCTTGCAACTAATGAAAAACTGTTTTTT. This gives the protein CASSVGPELATNEKLFF.

This sequence joins TRBV29-1 and TRBJ1-1; TRBD1 agrees at 9 bases. The CDR3 has 14 amino acids. J was trimmed by 0 bases and V by 3 bases; bases with no gene match: 2. CDR1 and CDR2 (germline): SQVTM, ANQGSEA. DNA for the CDR3: TGCAGCGTTGAGACAGGGGGTCTGAACACTGAAGCTTTCTTT. Encoded protein: CSVETGGLNTEAFF.

CDR3 coding DNA: TGTGCCAGCAGCCCCACCTCATCCAATGAGCAGTTCTTC. Translation: CASSPTSSNEQFF. The rearrangement links TRBV5-4 to TRBJ2-1; no reliable D call. Trimming stripped 4 bases from V and 6 bases from J, with 11 bases between. This CDR3 is 13 amino acids long. Germline values: CDR1 SGHNT, CDR2 YYREEE (reference sequence).

The chain is built from TRBV9 and TRBJ2-5; D gene unclear. Germline lookup yields CDR1 SGDLS and CDR2 YYNGEE. V lost 4 bases, J lost 3 bases, and 16 bases lay in between. The length of the CDR3 is 15 residues. CDR3 sequence (DNA): TGTGCCAGCAGCCCCGATGGCAATCCCGAAGAGACCCAGTACTTC. Protein sequence: CASSPDGNPEETQYF.

The chain joins TRBV5-1 to TRBJ1-4; the D is unclear. CDR1 and CDR2 from the germline V gene are SGHRS and YFSETQ. The CDR3 spans 13 residues. Trimming stripped 2 bases from V and 4 bases from J, with 6 bases between. CDR3 bases: TGCGCCAGCAGCTTAACACGTAATGAAAAACTGTTTTTT. This codes for CASSLTRNEKLFF.

This rearrangement joins TRBV6-6 to TRBJ2-1, with TRBD2 matching over 9 bases. V shed 0 bases, J shed 7 bases, and the junction held 7 bases outside the gene matches. The germline CDR1 and CDR2 sequences are MNHNY and SVGAGI (reference sequence). The CDR3 length is 16 residues. Here the CDR3 reads CASSYSVTSGINEQFF. The CDR3 DNA reads as TGTGCCAGCAGTTACTCAGTGACTAGCGGTATAAATGAGCAGTTCTTC.

The chain has TRBV7-9 and TRBJ1-5; 11 bases map to TRBD1. Germline lookup yields CDR1 SEHNR and CDR2 FQNEAQ (reference sequence). The CDR3 extends over 17 amino acids. After removal of 5 bases from V and 3 bases from J, the junction contained 9 bases not matched to a gene. This CDR3 reads CASSEGQGGLTNQPQHF. In DNA form, the CDR3 reads TGTGCCAGCAGCGAGGGACAGGGGGGTCTTACCAATCAGCCCCAGCATTTT.

This clone was recorded once. The rearrangement joins TRBV19 to TRBJ1-1, with 7 bases that match TRBD1. This CDR3 has 17 amino acids. Germline CDR1 reads LNHDA; CDR2 reads SQIVND (reference sequence). V trimming: 4 bases; J trimming: 1 base; junction bases outside the gene matches: 12. In nucleotides, the CDR3 is TGTGCCAGTAGTACCCGGTCTACAGGGGTTTCGAACACTGAAGCTTTCTTT. The encoded protein is CASSTRSTGVSNTEAFF. Supplemented by reference TRBV19 and TRBJ1-1, the full variable domain reads DGGITQSPKYLFRKEGQNVTLSCEQNLNHDAMYWYRQDPGQGLRLIYYSQIVNDFQKGDIAEGYSVSREKKESFPLTVTSAQKNPTAFYLCASSTRSTGVSNTEAFFGQGTRLTVV.